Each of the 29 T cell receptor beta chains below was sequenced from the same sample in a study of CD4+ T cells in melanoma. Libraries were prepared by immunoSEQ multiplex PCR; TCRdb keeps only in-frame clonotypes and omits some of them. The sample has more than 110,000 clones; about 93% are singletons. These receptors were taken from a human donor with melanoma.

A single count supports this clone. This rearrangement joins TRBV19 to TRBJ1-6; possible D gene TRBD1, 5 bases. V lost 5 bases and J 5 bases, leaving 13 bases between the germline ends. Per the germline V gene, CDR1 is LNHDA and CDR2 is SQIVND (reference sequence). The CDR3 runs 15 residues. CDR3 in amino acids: CASSLRVGDNSPLHF. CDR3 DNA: TGTGCCAGTAGTCTCAGGGTCGGAGATAATTCACCCCTCCACTTT. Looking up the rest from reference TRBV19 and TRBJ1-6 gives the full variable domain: DGGITQSPKYLFRKEGQNVTLSCEQNLNHDAMYWYRQDPGQGLRLIYYSQIVNDFQKGDIAEGYSVSREKKESFPLTVTSAQKNPTAFYLCASSLRVGDNSPLHFGNGTRLTVT.

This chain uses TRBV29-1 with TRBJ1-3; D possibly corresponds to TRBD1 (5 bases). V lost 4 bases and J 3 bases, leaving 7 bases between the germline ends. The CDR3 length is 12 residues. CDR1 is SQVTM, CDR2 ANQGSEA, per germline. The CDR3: CSVVGVGNTIYF. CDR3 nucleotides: TGCAGCGTTGTGGGGGTTGGAAACACCATATATTTT. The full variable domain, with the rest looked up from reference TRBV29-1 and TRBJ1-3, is SAVISQKPSRDICQRGTSLTIQCQVDSQVTMMFWYRQQPGQSLTLIATANQGSEATYESGFVIDKFPISRPNLTFSTLTVSNMSPEDSSIYLCSVVGVGNTIYFGEGSWLTVV.

The CDR3 nucleotides are TGTGCCAGCAGCTTCGGTCAGACAAACACTGAAGCTTTCTTT. This codes for CASSFGQTNTEAFF. The chain has TRBV5-6 and TRBJ1-1, with no clear D. The CDR3 runs to 14 residues. V dropped 2 bases and J dropped 2 bases, with 10 bases sitting between them. Germline V gene sequence: CDR1 SGHDT, CDR2 YYEEEE.

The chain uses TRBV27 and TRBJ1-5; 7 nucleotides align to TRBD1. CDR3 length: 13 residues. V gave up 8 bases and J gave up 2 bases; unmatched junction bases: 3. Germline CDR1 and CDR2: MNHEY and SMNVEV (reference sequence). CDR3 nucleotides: TGTGCCAGCCGGGACAGCCGCAATCAGCCCCAGCATTTT. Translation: CASRDSRNQPQHF.

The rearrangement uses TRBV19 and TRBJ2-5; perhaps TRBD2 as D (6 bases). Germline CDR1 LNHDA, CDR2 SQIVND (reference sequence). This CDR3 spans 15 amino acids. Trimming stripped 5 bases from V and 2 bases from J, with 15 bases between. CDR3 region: CASSGVSAGQETQYF. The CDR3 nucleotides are TGTGCCAGTAGTGGGGTATCTGCGGGGCAAGAGACCCAGTACTTC.

CDR3 amino acids: CASSVLPLGGRPGANVLTF. The CDR3 DNA is TGTGCCAGCAGCGTATTACCTTTGGGGGGAAGACCTGGGGCCAACGTCCTGACTTTC. The chain has TRBV9 and TRBJ2-6; D is possibly TRBD2 (6 bases). The V and J ends lost 1 base and 2 bases respectively, with 19 bases between them. Germline V lookup: CDR1 SGDLS, CDR2 YYNGEE. The CDR3 has 19 amino acids.

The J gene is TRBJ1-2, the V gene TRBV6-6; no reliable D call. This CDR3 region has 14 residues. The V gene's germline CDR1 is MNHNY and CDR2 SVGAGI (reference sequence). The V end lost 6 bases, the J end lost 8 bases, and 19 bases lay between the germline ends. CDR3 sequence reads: CASSIHPSSEGYTF. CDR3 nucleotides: TGTGCCAGCAGCATACACCCCTCCTCGGAAGGCTACACCTTC.

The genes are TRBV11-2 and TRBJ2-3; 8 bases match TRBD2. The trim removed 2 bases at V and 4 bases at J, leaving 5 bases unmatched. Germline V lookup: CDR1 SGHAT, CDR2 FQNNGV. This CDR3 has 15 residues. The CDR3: CASSLSGGAADTQYF. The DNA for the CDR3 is TGTGCCAGCAGCTTATCCGGGGGGGCCGCAGATACGCAGTATTTT.

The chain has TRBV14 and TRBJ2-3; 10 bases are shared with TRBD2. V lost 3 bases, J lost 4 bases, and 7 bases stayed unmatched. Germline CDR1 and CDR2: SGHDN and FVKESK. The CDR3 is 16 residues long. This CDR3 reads CASSHEFLAGADTQYF. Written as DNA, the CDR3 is TGTGCCAGCAGCCACGAATTTCTAGCGGGGGCAGATACGCAGTATTTT.

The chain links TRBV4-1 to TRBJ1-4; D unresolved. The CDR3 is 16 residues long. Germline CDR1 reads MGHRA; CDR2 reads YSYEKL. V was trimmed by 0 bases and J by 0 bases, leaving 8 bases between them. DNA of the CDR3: TGCGCCAGCAGCCAAGAAACCCAGGCAACTAATGAAAAACTGTTTTTT. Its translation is CASSQETQATNEKLFF.

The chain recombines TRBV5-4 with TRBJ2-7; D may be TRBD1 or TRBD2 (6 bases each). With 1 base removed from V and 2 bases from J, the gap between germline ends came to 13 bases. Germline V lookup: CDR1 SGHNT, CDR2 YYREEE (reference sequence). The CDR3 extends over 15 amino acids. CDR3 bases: TGTGCCAGCAGCTTGATTGGGGGGCAACCCTACGAGCAGTACTTC. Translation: CASSLIGGQPYEQYF.

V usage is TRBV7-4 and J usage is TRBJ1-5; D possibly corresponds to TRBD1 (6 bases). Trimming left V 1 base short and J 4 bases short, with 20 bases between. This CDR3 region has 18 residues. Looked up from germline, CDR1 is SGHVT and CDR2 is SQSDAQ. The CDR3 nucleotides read TGTGCCAGCAGCTTAGAACTGGACAGACTCGACCGTAATCAGCCCCAGCATTTT. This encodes CASSLELDRLDRNQPQHF. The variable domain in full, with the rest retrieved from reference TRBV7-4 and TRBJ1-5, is GAGVSQSPRYKVAKRGRDVALRCDSISGHVTLYWYRQTLGQGSEVLTYSQSDAQRDKSGRPSGRFSAERPERSVSTLKIQRTEQGDSAVYLCASSLELDRLDRNQPQHFGDGTRLSIL.

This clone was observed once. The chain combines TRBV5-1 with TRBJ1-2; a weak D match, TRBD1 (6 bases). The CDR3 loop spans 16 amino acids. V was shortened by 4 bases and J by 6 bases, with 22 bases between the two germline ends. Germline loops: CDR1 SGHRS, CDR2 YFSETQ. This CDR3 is CASSPSTMDSRNGYTF. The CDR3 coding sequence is TGCGCCAGCAGCCCCTCGACTATGGACAGTAGAAATGGCTACACCTTC.

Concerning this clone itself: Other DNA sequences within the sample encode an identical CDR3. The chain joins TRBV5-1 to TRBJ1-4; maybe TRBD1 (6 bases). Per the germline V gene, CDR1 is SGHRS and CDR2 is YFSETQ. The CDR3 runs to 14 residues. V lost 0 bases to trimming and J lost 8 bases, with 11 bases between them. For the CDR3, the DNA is TGCGCCAGCAGCTTGGAACAGGGTGGCGAAAAACTGTTTTTT. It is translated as CASSLEQGGEKLFF.

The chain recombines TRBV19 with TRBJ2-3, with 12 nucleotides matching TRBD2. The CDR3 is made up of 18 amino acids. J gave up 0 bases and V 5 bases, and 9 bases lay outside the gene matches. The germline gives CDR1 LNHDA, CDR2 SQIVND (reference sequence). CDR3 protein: CASSVTSGGITSTDTQYF. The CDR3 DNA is TGTGCCAGTAGTGTAACTAGCGGGGGGATAACTAGCACAGATACGCAGTATTTT. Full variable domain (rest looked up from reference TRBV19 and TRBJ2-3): DGGITQSPKYLFRKEGQNVTLSCEQNLNHDAMYWYRQDPGQGLRLIYYSQIVNDFQKGDIAEGYSVSREKKESFPLTVTSAQKNPTAFYLCASSVTSGGITSTDTQYFGPGTRLTVL.

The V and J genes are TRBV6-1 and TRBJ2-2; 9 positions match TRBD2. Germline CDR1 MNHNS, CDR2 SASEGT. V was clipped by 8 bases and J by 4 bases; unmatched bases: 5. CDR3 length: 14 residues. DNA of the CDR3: TGTGCCAGCCGGAGCGGGGGGACCACCGGGGAGCTGTTTTTT. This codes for CASRSGGTTGELFF.

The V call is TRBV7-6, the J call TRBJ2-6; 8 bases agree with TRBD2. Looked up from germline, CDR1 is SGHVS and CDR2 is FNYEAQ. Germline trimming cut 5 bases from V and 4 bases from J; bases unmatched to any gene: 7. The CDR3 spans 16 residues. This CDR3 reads CASSPAGGSGANVLTF. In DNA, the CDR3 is TGTGCCAGCAGCCCCGCGGGAGGCTCGGGGGCCAACGTCCTGACTTTC.

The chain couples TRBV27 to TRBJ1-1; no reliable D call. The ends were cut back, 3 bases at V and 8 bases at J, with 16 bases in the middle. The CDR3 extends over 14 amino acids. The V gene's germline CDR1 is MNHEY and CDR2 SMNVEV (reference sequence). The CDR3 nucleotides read TGTGCCAGCAGTTTCAGTAATCTTGCTGGCGAAGCTTTCTTT. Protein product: CASSFSNLAGEAFF.

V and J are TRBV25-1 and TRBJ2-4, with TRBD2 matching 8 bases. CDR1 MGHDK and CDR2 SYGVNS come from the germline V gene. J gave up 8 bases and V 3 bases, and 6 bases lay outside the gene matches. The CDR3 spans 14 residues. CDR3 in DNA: TGTGCCAGCAGTGAGCGGGGGGTGAAGGACATTCAGTACTTC. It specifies CASSERGVKDIQYF. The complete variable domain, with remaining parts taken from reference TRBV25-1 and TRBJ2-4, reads EADIYQTPRYLVIGTGKKITLECSQTMGHDKMYWYQQDPGMELHLIHYSYGVNSTEKGDLSSESTVSRIRTEHFPLTLESARPSHTSQYLCASSERGVKDIQYFGAGTRLSVL.

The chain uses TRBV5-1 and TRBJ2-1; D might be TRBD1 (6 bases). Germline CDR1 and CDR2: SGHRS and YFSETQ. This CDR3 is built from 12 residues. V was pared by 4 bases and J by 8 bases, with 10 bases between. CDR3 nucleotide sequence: TGCGCCAGCAGCCCCAGGGGTTATGAGCAGTTCTTC. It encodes CASSPRGYEQFF.

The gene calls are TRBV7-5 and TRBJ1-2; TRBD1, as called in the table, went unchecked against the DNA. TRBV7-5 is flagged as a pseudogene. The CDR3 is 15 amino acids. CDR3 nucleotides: TGTGCCAGAAGCGGAACAGGGATAGCTAACTATGGCTACACCTTC. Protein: CARSGTGIANYGYTF.

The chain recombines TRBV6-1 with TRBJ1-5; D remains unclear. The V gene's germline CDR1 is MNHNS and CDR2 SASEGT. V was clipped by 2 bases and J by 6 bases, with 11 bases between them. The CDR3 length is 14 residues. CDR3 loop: CASSESAWGQPQHF. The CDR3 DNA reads TGTGCCAGCAGTGAAAGTGCGTGGGGTCAGCCCCAGCATTTT.

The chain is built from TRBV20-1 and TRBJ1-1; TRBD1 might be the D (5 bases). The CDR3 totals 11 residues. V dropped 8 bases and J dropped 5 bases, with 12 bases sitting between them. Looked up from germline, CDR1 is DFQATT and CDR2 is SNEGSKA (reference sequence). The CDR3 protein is CSSEWGTEAFF. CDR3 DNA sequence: TGCAGTTCGGAGTGGGGGACTGAAGCTTTCTTT.

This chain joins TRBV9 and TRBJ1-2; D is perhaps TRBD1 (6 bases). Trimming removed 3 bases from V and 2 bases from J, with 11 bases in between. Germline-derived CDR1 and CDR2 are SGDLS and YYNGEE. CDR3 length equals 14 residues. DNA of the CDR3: TGTGCCAGCAGCGAGGACAGCGGAAACTATGGCTACACCTTC. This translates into CASSEDSGNYGYTF.

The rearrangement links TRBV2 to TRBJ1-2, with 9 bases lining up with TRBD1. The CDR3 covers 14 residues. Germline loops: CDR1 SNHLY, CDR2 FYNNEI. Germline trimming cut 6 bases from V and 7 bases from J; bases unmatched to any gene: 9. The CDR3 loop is CASSPRDREGGYTF. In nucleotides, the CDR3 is TGTGCCAGCAGCCCTAGGGACAGGGAGGGTGGCTACACCTTC.

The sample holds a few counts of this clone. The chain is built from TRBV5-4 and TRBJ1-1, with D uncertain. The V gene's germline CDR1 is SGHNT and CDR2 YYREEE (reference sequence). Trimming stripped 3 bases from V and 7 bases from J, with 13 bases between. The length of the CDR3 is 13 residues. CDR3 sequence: CASSSLLGFEAFF. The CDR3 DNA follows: TGTGCCAGCAGCTCCCTGTTGGGATTTGAAGCTTTCTTT.

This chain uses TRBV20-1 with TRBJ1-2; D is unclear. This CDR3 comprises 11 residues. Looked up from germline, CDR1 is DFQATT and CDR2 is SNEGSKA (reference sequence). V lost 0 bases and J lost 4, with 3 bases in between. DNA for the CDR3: TGCAGTGCTAGAGAAAGCTATGGCTACACCTTC. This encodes CSARESYGYTF.

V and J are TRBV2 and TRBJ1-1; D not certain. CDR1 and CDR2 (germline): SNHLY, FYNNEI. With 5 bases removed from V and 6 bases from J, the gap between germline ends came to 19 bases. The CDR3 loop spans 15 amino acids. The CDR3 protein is CASSYRGRSKPEAFF. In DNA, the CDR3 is TGTGCCAGCAGTTATAGAGGGAGATCCAAACCTGAAGCTTTCTTT.

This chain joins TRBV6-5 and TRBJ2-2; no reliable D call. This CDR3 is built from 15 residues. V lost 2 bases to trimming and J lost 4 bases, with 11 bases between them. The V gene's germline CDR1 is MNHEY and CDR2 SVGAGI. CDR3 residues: CASSYRVSGTGELFF. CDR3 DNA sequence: TGTGCCAGCAGTTACAGGGTTTCAGGCACCGGGGAGCTGTTTTTT.